Sequencing of this T cell receptor (beta chain) was carried out in a study of blood T cell repertoires in COVID-19. Sequenced by immunoSEQ multiplex PCR; TCRdb stores in-frame clones only, minus some. The sample gives hundreds of thousands of clones, about 82% of which show up once; about 10% is in the top ten. Germline lookup yields CDR1 LNHDA and CDR2 SQIVND (reference sequence). The CDR3 runs 13 residues. V lost 5 bases to trimming and J lost 0 bases, with 6 bases between them. The specimen sequenced was peripheral blood. This clonotype was obtained from a woman of 80 years or more with acute or convalescent COVID-19. The chain joins TRBV19 to TRBJ2-3; D remains unclear. The CDR3 spells CASSVGSTDTQYF. CDR3 nucleotides: TGTGCCAGTAGTGTCGGGAGCACAGATACGCAGTATTTT. Filled out from reference TRBV19 and TRBJ2-3, the complete variable domain reads DGGITQSPKYLFRKEGQNVTLSCEQNLNHDAMYWYRQDPGQGLRLIYYSQIVNDFQKGDIAEGYSVSREKKESFPLTVTSAQKNPTAFYLCASSVGSTDTQYFGPGTRLTVL.